Listed here are 17 T cell receptor beta chains from one sample, sequenced in a study of metastatic and nonmetastatic thyroid tumors. Through MiXCR, TCRdb re-clonotyped the PCR reads. The sample contains 7,500 to 9,000 clones, 20% to 25% of which appear only once. All patients were untreated before thyroid surgery. Sequenced: tumor tissue. The source of these receptors is a female donor with papillary thyroid cancer or a benign thyroid nodule (not recorded which). Some clones in this sample may be carry-over from other donors' samples.

This chain connects TRBV11-1 to TRBJ2-1; tentative D call: TRBD1 (7 bases). V was trimmed by 6 bases and J by 0 bases, leaving 12 bases between them. The germline V gene has CDR1 SGHAT and CDR2 FQDESV (reference sequence). This CDR3 contains 15 residues. The CDR3, as DNA: TGTGCCAGCAGTAATCAGGGGGGCTCCTACAATGAGCAGTTCTTC. Amino acid sequence: CASSNQGGSYNEQFF.

V gene TRBV6-1 combines with J gene TRBJ2-1; D remains ambiguous. V dropped 5 bases and J dropped 0 bases, with 14 bases sitting between them. The CDR3 is 16 residues long. The V gene's germline CDR1 is MNHNS and CDR2 SASEGT. CDR3: CASSPRTLSSYNEQFF. The CDR3, as DNA: TGTGCCAGCAGTCCAAGGACCCTGAGCTCCTACAATGAGCAGTTCTTC.

This clone was picked up many times. The genes are TRBV20-1 and TRBJ2-1; 9 nucleotides match TRBD2. Trimming took 0 bases from V and 1 from J; bases not matched to a gene: 10. The CDR3 is 18 amino acids. Germline CDR1 and CDR2: DFQATT and SNEGSKA (reference sequence). CDR3 in DNA: TGCAGTGCTAGAGATCCAAGAGGTGCGGGAGGGTCCTACAATGAGCAGTTCTTC. As protein: CSARDPRGAGGSYNEQFF.

Note on this clone: A read error may account for a junction end that differs from germline. V gene TRBV27 combines with J gene TRBJ2-2; D may be TRBD1 (5 bases). There are 15 residues in the CDR3. Germline values: CDR1 MNHEY, CDR2 SMNVEV (reference sequence). CDR3 amino acids: CATRPGAGVTVELFF. In nucleotides, the CDR3 is TGTGCCACCCGCCCTGGGGCTGGAGTAACCGTGGAGCTGTTTTTT.

This clone is judged large. V is TRBV15 and J is TRBJ1-3; 11 bases fit TRBD1. The length of the CDR3 is 18 residues. V was clipped by 0 bases and J by 3 bases; unmatched bases: 7. Germline V gene lookup returns CDR1 LNHNV and CDR2 YYDKDF (reference sequence). CDR3 bases: TGTGCCACCAGCAGAGATCGCCCCGGGACAGGGGGTGGAAACACCATATATTTT. As protein: CATSRDRPGTGGGNTIYF.

The rearrangement links TRBV15 to TRBJ1-3; TRBD1 matches 8 bases. The CDR3 is made up of 16 amino acids. CDR1 is LNHNV and CDR2 is YYDKDF in the germline V gene (reference sequence). V lost 5 bases to trimming and J lost 0 bases; unmatched junction nucleotides: 6. This CDR3 is CATSAGTGHSGNTIYF. The CDR3 nucleotides are TGTGCCACCAGCGCCGGGACAGGCCACTCTGGAAACACCATATATTTT.

This clone was seen at least ten times. The J gene is TRBJ1-5, the V gene TRBV20-1, with TRBD1 matching 7 bases. The V gene's germline CDR1 is DFQATT and CDR2 SNEGSKA (reference sequence). Trimming cost V 3 bases and J 6 bases; bases outside gene matches: 11. CDR3 size: 15 residues. CDR3 bases: TGCAGTGCTAGCGACCCCGGGACAGTCAGTCAGCCCCAGCATTTT. This sequence encodes CSASDPGTVSQPQHF.

V and J are TRBV5-1 and TRBJ2-7, with TRBD2 matching over 12 bases. V lost 5 bases, J lost 3 bases, and 3 bases stayed unmatched. Germline-derived CDR1 and CDR2 are SGHRS and YFSETQ. CDR3 length equals 14 residues. The CDR3, as DNA: TGCGCCAGCAGTTCGACTAGCGGGAGCTACGAGCAGTACTTC. Protein product: CASSSTSGSYEQYF.

This clone was recorded many times. The rearrangement joins TRBV4-2 to TRBJ1-5; TRBD1 agrees at 9 bases. CDR1 is LGHNA, CDR2 YNFKEQ, per germline. This CDR3 spans 14 amino acids. V was clipped by 4 bases and J by 5 bases; unmatched bases: 3. The CDR3 DNA follows: TGTGCCAGCAGCCCTGACAGGGGGGATCAGCCCCAGCATTTT. It translates to CASSPDRGDQPQHF.

By share of the sample, this clone is medium-sized. The chain uses TRBV6-1 and TRBJ2-1; the match to TRBD1 covers 7 bases. CDR1 and CDR2 from the germline V gene are MNHNS and SASEGT. CDR3 length: 14 amino acids. The V and J ends lost 5 bases and 6 bases, in that order; junction bases with no gene match: 7. DNA of the CDR3: TGTGCCAGCAGTTCTAGGACAGGCTTCAATGAGCAGTTCTTC. Translating it yields CASSSRTGFNEQFF.

The chain combines TRBV18 with TRBJ1-2, with 7 bases fitting TRBD1. Germline V CDR1 and CDR2: KGHSH, LQKENI. J lost 8 bases, V lost 1 base, and 10 bases had no gene match. This CDR3 is built from 15 residues. CDR3 residues: CASSPLVDREDGYTF. CDR3 coding DNA: TGTGCCAGCTCACCACTGGTTGACAGGGAAGACGGCTACACCTTC.

In this sample, this clone turned up a few times. The chain joins TRBV6-1 to TRBJ1-2, with a possible D match to TRBD1 (5 bases). The germline CDR1 and CDR2 sequences are MNHNS and SASEGT. The V gene lost 5 bases and the J gene lost 8 bases, with 18 bases spanning the gap. The CDR3 is 14 amino acids. CDR3 nucleotide sequence: TGTGCCAGCAGTCCCACCGGGGCGCGGGAGGGCTACACCTTC. Its protein product is CASSPTGAREGYTF.

This clone showed up just a few times. V is TRBV28 and J is TRBJ2-1; 8 nucleotides line up with TRBD2. V lost 3 bases to trimming and J lost 5 bases; unmatched junction nucleotides: 6. Looked up from germline, CDR1 is MDHEN and CDR2 is SYDVKM. The CDR3 consists of 15 residues. The CDR3 DNA reads TGTGCCAGCAGTTTGGGTAGCGGGAAGAACAATGAGCAGTTCTTC. Protein sequence: CASSLGSGKNNEQFF. The complete variable domain, with remaining parts taken from reference TRBV28 and TRBJ2-1, reads DVKVTQSSRYLVKRTGEKVFLECVQDMDHENMFWYRQDPGLGLRLIYFSYDVKMKEKGDIPEGYSVSREKKERFSLILESASTNQTSMYLCASSLGSGKNNEQFFGPGTRLTVL.

For this clone: An end of the junction does not agree with germline; a read error may underlie this. The CDR3 coding sequence is TGTGACAGAGGGAGGGACTCCTACAATGAGCAGATCTTC. Translating it yields CDRGRDSYNEQIF. The chain couples TRBV6-2 or TRBV6-3 to TRBJ2-1, with 7 bases lining up with TRBD2. The CDR3 covers 13 residues. CDR1 and CDR2 (germline): MNHEY, SVGEGT.

This clone was recorded a few times. The chain joins TRBV6-9 to TRBJ1-2; D possibly corresponds to TRBD1 (6 bases). There are 11 residues in the CDR3. The germline V and J ends were trimmed by 4 bases and 13 bases, with 13 bases remaining between them. Germline CDR1 reads MNHGY; CDR2 reads SVAAGI. CDR3 in amino acids: CASSSRGPGTF. The CDR3 bases are TGTGCCAGCAGTTCTCGGGGGCCAGGCACCTTC.

This clone is judged large. The chain has TRBV6-4 and TRBJ2-2, with TRBD1 matching 7 bases. J was trimmed by 4 bases and V by 2 bases; bases with no gene match: 1. CDR1 and CDR2 from the germline V gene are MRHNA and SNTAGT. The CDR3 is made up of 14 amino acids. The CDR3 nucleotides read TGTGCCAGCAGTGACAAGGGGGCCACCGGGGAGCTGTTTTTT. Translating gives CASSDKGATGELFF.

This clone has only a few counts. This chain joins TRBV2 and TRBJ1-1; D is possibly TRBD1 (5 bases). V shed 6 bases and J shed 7 bases, with 12 bases lying between them. The CDR3 is 12 amino acids. The germline V gene encodes CDR1 SNHLY and CDR2 FYNNEI. The CDR3 spells CASSGPGGEAFF. CDR3 nucleotide sequence: TGTGCCAGCAGCGGGCCTGGGGGTGAAGCTTTCTTT.